These 30 T cell receptor beta chains were sequenced from one sample in a study of CD8 T cells in Susac syndrome. Random hexamers were used to reverse transcribe an amount of about 0.5 to 1 ug RNA. TCRdb ran MiXCR on the immunoSEQ multiplex PCR reads and lists one entry per CDR3 protein. The sample carries around 53,000 distinct CDR3 sequences, more than 85% recorded once. Sequencing input: CD8+ T cells from PBMCs. The source of these receptors is a human donor with Susac syndrome.

The chain couples TRBV27 to TRBJ1-2, with D tentatively TRBD1 (5 bases). V dropped 8 bases and J dropped 4 bases, with 14 bases sitting between them. Germline V CDR1 and CDR2: MNHEY, SMNVEV (reference sequence). This CDR3 spans 13 amino acids. The CDR3 is CASSSTGSYGYTF. The DNA of the CDR3 is TGTGCCAGCTCCTCAACAGGATCCTATGGCTACACCTTC.

The chain joins TRBV20-1 to TRBJ1-1, with TRBD1 matching 7 bases. The V segment lost 6 bases and the J segment 1 base; nucleotides outside the gene matches: 5. This CDR3 is 13 amino acids long. The germline gives CDR1 DFQATT, CDR2 SNEGSKA (reference sequence). CDR3 coding DNA: TGCAGTGCCGAAGACAGGGAGAACACTGAAGCTTTCTTT. This translates into CSAEDRENTEAFF.

The rearrangement uses TRBV16 and TRBJ1-6; D call uncertain. Trimming removed 1 base at V and 10 bases at J, with 20 bases between. The CDR3 sequence is 17 residues long. Looked up from germline, CDR1 is KGHSY and CDR2 is FQNENV. The CDR3 DNA follows: TGTGCCAGCAGCCAATTAGTGATGGGAGTAGAGGACTCACCCCTCCACTTT. Protein sequence: CASSQLVMGVEDSPLHF. Complete variable domain (other parts from reference TRBV16 and TRBJ1-6): GEEVAQTPKHLVRGEGQKAKLYCAPIKGHSYVFWYQQVLKNEFKFLISFQNENVFDETGMPKERFSAKCLPNSPCSLEIQATKLEDSAVYFCASSQLVMGVEDSPLHFGNGTRLTVT.

This rearrangement joins TRBV29-1 to TRBJ1-2; a weak D match, TRBD1 (5 bases). Per germline, CDR1 SQVTM and CDR2 ANQGSEA. The V gene lost 6 bases and the J gene lost 5 bases, with 19 bases spanning the gap. CDR3 length equals 14 residues. The CDR3 DNA reads as TGCAGCGTCCTGGGTGTCGGGGCAGGGTATGGCTACACCTTC. Translating it yields CSVLGVGAGYGYTF.

This chain connects TRBV3-1 to TRBJ1-6, with 8 bases fitting TRBD1. V lost 4 bases and J lost 9; bases outside the gene matches: 8. Germline V gene sequence: CDR1 LGHDT, CDR2 YNNKEL (reference sequence). The CDR3 spans 15 residues. The DNA for the CDR3 is TGTGCCAGCAGCCCCAAACCAGGGGGCGGTTCACCCCTCCACTTT. Translation: CASSPKPGGGSPLHF.

The rearrangement links TRBV6-6 to TRBJ1-1; D not certain. V was shortened by 7 bases and J by 2 bases, with 5 bases between the two germline ends. CDR3 length: 11 amino acids. In germline, CDR1 is MNHNY, CDR2 SVGAGI (reference sequence). The CDR3 loop is CASTENTEAFF. CDR3 nucleotides: TGTGCCAGCACCGAAAACACTGAAGCTTTCTTT.

This clonotype was counted a single time. The gene calls are TRBV27 and TRBJ2-7; D is uncertain. V lost 3 bases and J lost 9, with 15 bases in between. The germline V gene has CDR1 MNHEY and CDR2 SMNVEV (reference sequence). The CDR3 has 13 amino acids. CDR3 protein: CASSFKSPTGQYF. CDR3 DNA sequence: TGTGCCAGCAGTTTTAAAAGCCCCACCGGGCAGTACTTC.

J is TRBJ2-7 and V is TRBV30; 7 nucleotides match TRBD1. The CDR3 totals 13 residues. Per germline, CDR1 GTSNPN and CDR2 SVGIG (reference sequence). V shed 5 bases and J 2 bases; nucleotides not matched to a gene: 6. CDR3 sequence (DNA): TGTGCCTGGGATACAGGGGTCCCCTACGAGCAGTACTTC. It encodes CAWDTGVPYEQYF.

The chain couples TRBV29-1 to TRBJ2-1; a possible D gene is TRBD2 (6 bases). The germline V gene encodes CDR1 SQVTM and CDR2 ANQGSEA. Trimming pared 0 bases from V and 0 bases from J, leaving 9 bases between. This CDR3 spans 15 amino acids. CDR3 nucleotides: TGCAGCGTTGAAGATCCGCGGGGCTCCTACAATGAGCAGTTCTTC. Translation gives CSVEDPRGSYNEQFF.

The chain couples TRBV20-1 to TRBJ2-2; D is perhaps TRBD2 (5 bases). This CDR3 has 15 amino acids. Trimming took off 5 bases at V and 0 bases at J, with 13 bases between the two ends. Germline values: CDR1 DFQATT, CDR2 SNEGSKA (reference sequence). CDR3 amino acids: CSASPRGPNTGELFF. The CDR3 DNA follows: TGCAGTGCTTCCCCTCGGGGTCCGAACACCGGGGAGCTGTTTTTT.

The V call is TRBV5-4, the J call TRBJ2-1; D is ambiguous. V was pared by 5 bases and J by 3 bases, with 9 bases between. The CDR3 has 13 residues. CDR1 is SGHNT, CDR2 YYREEE, per germline (reference sequence). The CDR3 DNA reads TGTGCCAGCAGTGTAGGATTCTACAATGAGCAGTTCTTC. This gives the protein CASSVGFYNEQFF.

This clonotype was observed a single time. This chain joins TRBV3-1 and TRBJ2-7; the D gene is possibly TRBD1 (6 bases). From germline, CDR1 is LGHDT and CDR2 YNNKEL (reference sequence). V lost 3 bases and J lost 5, with 11 bases in between. This CDR3 spans 13 amino acids. The DNA for the CDR3 is TGTGCCAGCAGCCAGCCCACAGGGCACGAGCAGTACTTC. It is translated as CASSQPTGHEQYF.

J is TRBJ2-7 and V is TRBV30; D is unclear. This CDR3 region has 12 residues. Germline CDR1 and CDR2: GTSNPN and SVGIG (reference sequence). V lost 0 bases and J 1 base, leaving 4 bases between the germline ends. The CDR3 sequence is CAWSVGSYEQYF. In DNA, the CDR3 is TGTGCCTGGAGTGTGGGTTCCTACGAGCAGTACTTC.

The chain recombines TRBV28 with TRBJ2-5; D call uncertain. Trimming took off 6 bases at V and 5 bases at J, with 16 bases between the two ends. This CDR3 contains 14 residues. Germline CDR1 and CDR2: MDHEN and SYDVKM. The CDR3 is CASSLTTVRETQYF. The CDR3 bases are TGTGCCAGCAGCTTAACCACAGTACGTGAGACCCAGTACTTC.

The V gene is TRBV29-1, the J gene TRBJ2-1, with 8 bases fitting TRBD2. This CDR3 is 15 amino acids long. With V trimmed by 3 bases and J by 1 base, 5 bases remained unmatched. Per germline, CDR1 SQVTM and CDR2 ANQGSEA. Here the CDR3 DNA reads TGCAGCGTTGACGGGGGGGCCCGGTCCTACAATGAGCAGTTCTTC. Translated, it gives CSVDGGARSYNEQFF.

The chain recombines TRBV6-5 with TRBJ2-1; maybe TRBD1 (5 bases). Trimming cost V 8 bases and J 7 bases, with 9 bases left between them. This CDR3 is 11 amino acids long. Germline CDR1 is MNHEY and CDR2 is SVGAGI. The CDR3, as DNA: TGTGCCAGCGAAGACAGAAATGAGCAGTTCTTC. It is translated as CASEDRNEQFF.

The rearrangement joins TRBV9 to TRBJ2-7; D possibly uses TRBD1 or TRBD2 (6 bases each). The CDR3 length is 14 residues. The germline V gene encodes CDR1 SGDLS and CDR2 YYNGEE. The V and J ends lost 1 base and 7 bases respectively, with 15 bases between them. CDR3 DNA sequence: TGTGCCAGCAGCGTAAGGGGGGAGCCTTGGGAGCAGTACTTC. Translated, it gives CASSVRGEPWEQYF.

CDR3 region: CSVVGTSGEQFF. In DNA form, the CDR3 reads TGCAGCGTTGTAGGGACTAGCGGTGAGCAGTTCTTC. The J gene is TRBJ2-1, the V gene TRBV29-1, with TRBD2 matching 11 bases. CDR1 is SQVTM, CDR2 ANQGSEA, per germline. Germline trimming cut 4 bases from V and 9 bases from J; bases unmatched to any gene: 2. The CDR3 consists of 12 residues.

This sequence joins TRBV30 and TRBJ2-5; TRBD2 matches at 8 bases. Germline values: CDR1 GTSNPN, CDR2 SVGIG (reference sequence). V trimming: 2 bases; J trimming: 2 bases; junction bases outside the gene matches: 7. This CDR3 comprises 15 residues. DNA of the CDR3: TGTGCCTGGAGTTCGGGCGGGGGGCTGCAAGAGACCCAGTACTTC. This sequence encodes CAWSSGGGLQETQYF.

The chain links TRBV20-1 to TRBJ2-3; 9 bases are shared with TRBD2. CDR1 and CDR2 from the germline V gene are DFQATT and SNEGSKA (reference sequence). With 3 bases clipped from V and 0 bases from J, the junction kept 1 base outside the gene matches. The CDR3 totals 14 residues. The CDR3 DNA follows: TGCAGTGCTAGTAGCGGGGGCAGCACAGATACGCAGTATTTT. Translation: CSASSGGSTDTQYF.

V usage is TRBV6-2 or TRBV6-3 and J usage is TRBJ1-2; D uncertain. V lost 5 bases and J lost 5, with 18 bases in between. Germline CDR1 and CDR2: MNHEY and SVGEGT. This CDR3 spans 15 amino acids. The CDR3 spells CASSLGGRTYYGYTF. DNA of the CDR3: TGTGCCAGCAGTCTAGGAGGCAGGACTTATTATGGCTACACCTTC.

CDR3 coding DNA: TGTGCCAGCAGTGCAGAGAACTATGGCTACACCTTC. Translation gives CASSAENYGYTF. The chain couples TRBV25-1 to TRBJ1-2; D unresolved. CDR3 length: 12 residues. The germline gives CDR1 MGHDK, CDR2 SYGVNS. V was clipped by 4 bases and J by 2 bases, with 5 bases between them.

This chain joins TRBV27 and TRBJ2-7; the D is unclear. This CDR3 has 11 amino acids. V dropped 6 bases and J dropped 3 bases, with 6 bases sitting between them. Germline V lookup: CDR1 MNHEY, CDR2 SMNVEV (reference sequence). CDR3 nucleotide sequence: TGTGCCAGCAGAAACAACTACGAGCAGTACTTC. Its protein is CASRNNYEQYF.

This chain joins TRBV14 and TRBJ2-7; D perhaps matches TRBD1 (6 bases). Germline V gene data show CDR1 as SGHDN and CDR2 as FVKESK. Trimming removed 3 bases at V and 3 bases at J, with 12 bases between. The CDR3 spans 14 residues. DNA for the CDR3: TGTGCCAGCAGCCAGTTCGGGACACTCTACGAGCAGTACTTC. As protein: CASSQFGTLYEQYF.

This rearrangement joins TRBV4-2 to TRBJ2-3; D is ambiguous. This CDR3 has 14 amino acids. V lost 1 base and J 6 bases, leaving 11 bases between the germline ends. The germline CDR1 and CDR2 sequences are LGHNA and YNFKEQ. In DNA, the CDR3 is TGTGCCAGCAGCCAAGTCCTGAACATCGATACGCAGTATTTT. This codes for CASSQVLNIDTQYF.

The chain has TRBV6-5 and TRBJ1-1; TRBD1 aligns across 8 bases. Germline V gene sequence: CDR1 MNHEY, CDR2 SVGAGI. The CDR3 extends over 13 amino acids. Trimming removed 7 bases from V and 0 bases from J; junction bases left unmatched: 1. CDR3 region: CASNRGMNTEAFF. The DNA for the CDR3 is TGTGCCAGCAACAGGGGGATGAACACTGAAGCTTTCTTT.

The gene calls are TRBV19 and TRBJ2-3; 8 positions match TRBD2. V was pared by 5 bases and J by 2 bases, with 3 bases of the junction left unmatched. Germline CDR1 LNHDA, CDR2 SQIVND (reference sequence). This CDR3 is built from 14 residues. In nucleotides, the CDR3 is TGTGCCAGTAGTTGGACTAGCCCCACAGATACGCAGTATTTT. This translates into CASSWTSPTDTQYF.

The chain recombines TRBV7-3 with TRBJ2-2; D tentatively reads TRBD1 or TRBD2 (7 bases each). The CDR3 spans 17 residues. Looked up from germline, CDR1 is SGHTA and CDR2 is FQGTGA. V shed 4 bases and J shed 1 base, with 16 bases lying between them. CDR3 coding DNA: TGTGCCAGCAGCTCTCCGACAGGGACTATGAACACCGGGGAGCTGTTTTTT. Translating it yields CASSSPTGTMNTGELFF. The whole variable domain, remainder taken from reference TRBV7-3 and TRBJ2-2, is GAGVSQTPSNKVTEKGKYVELRCDPISGHTALYWYRQSLGQGPEFLIYFQGTGAADDSGLPNDRFFAVRPEGSVSTLKIQRTERGDSAVYLCASSSPTGTMNTGELFFGEGSRLTVL.

The chain's CDR3 is CASSQVFGGRETQYF. The CDR3 DNA sequence: TGTGCCAGCAGCCAAGTTTTCGGGGGTAGAGAGACCCAGTACTTC. The J gene is TRBJ2-5, the V gene TRBV14, with a tentative D call TRBD2 (6 bases). CDR1 is SGHDN, CDR2 FVKESK, per germline. Trimming stripped 1 base from V and 4 bases from J, with 13 bases between. The CDR3 has 15 residues. The variable domain in full, with the rest retrieved from reference TRBV14 and TRBJ2-5, is EAGVTQFPSHSVIEKGQTVTLRCDPISGHDNLYWYRRVMGKEIKFLLHFVKESKQDESGMPNNRFLAERTGGTYSTLKVQPAELEDSGVYFCASSQVFGGRETQYFGPGTRLLVL.

The J gene is TRBJ1-2, the V gene TRBV27; D remains ambiguous. Germline assignment: CDR1 MNHEY and CDR2 SMNVEV (reference sequence). The V and J ends lost 3 bases and 5 bases respectively, with 10 bases between them. The CDR3 consists of 13 residues. The CDR3 reads CASSFSGEYGYTF. In nucleotides, the CDR3 is TGTGCCAGCAGTTTTTCTGGGGAATATGGCTACACCTTC.